The 10 T cell receptor beta chains in this list originate from one sample, sequenced in a study of T cell responses to AZD1222 COVID-19 vaccine (dated by TCRdb to about 2021). Receptor libraries were prepared by the immunoSEQ multiplex PCR assay. TCRdb mirrors the immuneACCESS table, restricted to in-frame sequences. Some clones are absent from its copies; in checked studies, under half trace to an unresolved V gene, and the reason for the others is unknown. Recorded for this sample are 45,000 to 65,000 clones; approximately 80% of them occurred a single time. The ten most abundant clones make up 5% of the sample. The sample's time point, from its label and the paper: about 28 days (+/-7) after the second vaccine dose. Source: peripheral blood, taken 28 days after the second AZD1222 dose. The receptors originated from an adult who received the AZD1222 COVID-19 vaccine.

This clone was recorded only once. The chain's CDR3 is CASSHGTTFNEKLFF. The DNA of the CDR3 is TGTGCCAGCAGTCACGGGACAACCTTTAATGAAAAACTGTTTTTT. V and J are TRBV27 and TRBJ1-4; tentatively, D is TRBD1 (6 bases). This CDR3 is built from 15 residues. Looked up from germline, CDR1 is MNHEY and CDR2 is SMNVEV (reference sequence). The V gene lost 5 bases and the J gene lost 4 bases, with 14 bases spanning the gap.

The chain links TRBV5-8 to TRBJ1-4; tentatively, D is TRBD1 (5 bases). With 0 bases removed from V and 6 bases from J, the gap between germline ends came to 12 bases. The CDR3 is made up of 15 amino acids. The V gene's germline CDR1 is SGHTS and CDR2 YDEGEE. The CDR3 DNA reads as TGTGCCAGCAGCTTGGGACAGAGGAGTTATGAAAAACTGTTTTTT. As protein: CASSLGQRSYEKLFF.

V gene TRBV27 combines with J gene TRBJ2-1; 10 bases agree with TRBD1. CDR1 is MNHEY and CDR2 is SMNVEV in the germline V gene (reference sequence). The CDR3 has 16 residues. The V and J ends lost 5 bases and 5 bases, in that order; junction bases with no gene match: 9. The CDR3 coding sequence is TGTGCCAGCAGTCCCCTGGGACAGGGGACCCACAATGAGCAGTTCTTC. This sequence encodes CASSPLGQGTHNEQFF.

V gene TRBV3-1 (or the pseudogene TRBV3-2) combines with J gene TRBJ1-2; no definite D call. Trimming took 2 bases from V and 3 from J, leaving 10 bases between them. This CDR3 spans 14 amino acids. CDR1 and CDR2 (germline): LGHDT, YNNKEL (reference sequence). As DNA, the CDR3 is TGTGCCAGCAGCCAAAATCAGGCCTACTATGGCTACACCTTC. The encoded protein is CASSQNQAYYGYTF.

This sequence joins TRBV7-3 and TRBJ2-3; 7 bases match TRBD2. Germline V CDR1 and CDR2: SGHTA, FQGTGA. This CDR3 contains 18 residues. Losses at the gene ends were 0 bases for V and 1 base for J; bases not matched to a gene: 10. The CDR3, as DNA: TGTGCCAGCAGCTTAACTGGTTTGGCGGGAGTCGGCACAGATACGCAGTATTTT. Translation gives CASSLTGLAGVGTDTQYF.

This chain connects TRBV6-5 to TRBJ2-2; TRBD1 matches at 7 bases. Germline CDR1 MNHEY, CDR2 SVGAGI. The CDR3 is made up of 14 amino acids. V lost 7 bases, J lost 4 bases, and 6 bases stayed unmatched. CDR3 sequence: CASTDRDGTGELFF. In DNA, the CDR3 is TGTGCCAGCACCGACAGGGATGGCACCGGGGAGCTGTTTTTT.

Worth noting for this clone: One junction end disagrees with the germline gene, perhaps due to a read error. The CDR3 DNA follows: TGTGCCAACAGCTTGGCGGGCTCTGGGGCCAACGTCCTGACTTTC. Protein: CANSLAGSGANVLTF. This sequence joins TRBV5-5 and TRBJ2-6, with a tentative D call TRBD2 (5 bases). Germline V lookup: CDR1 SGHKS, CDR2 YYEKEE (reference sequence). The CDR3 runs 15 residues.

CDR3 loop: CASSASGPPTDTQYF. CDR3 DNA sequence: TGTGCCAGCAGCGCCTCGGGACCCCCCACAGATACGCAGTATTTT. V and J are TRBV7-8 and TRBJ2-3; possibly TRBD1 or TRBD2 for D (5 bases each). The germline V gene encodes CDR1 SGHVS and CDR2 FQNEAQ. V lost 5 bases and J 2 bases, leaving 14 bases between the germline ends. CDR3 length: 15 residues.

This clone was seen only a few times. This rearrangement joins TRBV7-2 to TRBJ1-1; D might be TRBD1 (5 bases). The CDR3 runs to 14 residues. V was clipped by 3 bases and J by 3 bases, with 11 bases between them. Germline lookup yields CDR1 SGHTA and CDR2 FQGNSA. As DNA, the CDR3 is TGTGCCAGCAGCTTCGACAGTCAATACACTGAAGCTTTCTTT. Its translation is CASSFDSQYTEAFF. Variable domain in full (rest from reference TRBV7-2 and TRBJ1-1): GAGVSQSPSNKVTEKGKDVELRCDPISGHTALYWYRQSLGQGLEFLIYFQGNSAPDKSGLPSDRFSAERTGGSVSTLTIQRTQQEDSAVYLCASSFDSQYTEAFFGQGTRLTVV.

This chain links TRBV9 with TRBJ1-1; perhaps TRBD1 as D (5 bases). The CDR3 length is 13 residues. Looked up from germline, CDR1 is SGDLS and CDR2 is YYNGEE. The germline V and J ends were trimmed by 4 bases and 3 bases, with 10 bases remaining between them. CDR3 sequence (DNA): TGTGCCAGCAGCTCTCGGGGGTACACTGAAGCTTTCTTT. It yields the protein CASSSRGYTEAFF.